A single sample is the source of the 20 T cell receptor beta chains below, sequenced in a study of T cell changes during pregnancy in multiple sclerosis. Sequencing was performed with immunoSEQ multiplex PCR; in TCRdb, only in-frame clones are kept and a portion is missing. The table lists 40,000 to 55,000 clones, more than 90% of them singletons. This specimen was CD8+ T cells from peripheral blood mononuclear cells, taken after pregnancy. The receptors derive from a female donor with multiple sclerosis, enrolled in a pregnancy study.

This clone was detected only once. This CDR3 is CASSLGQYSNQPQHF. CDR3 sequence (DNA): TGTGCCAGCAGTTTAGGACAGTATAGCAATCAGCCCCAGCATTTT. This chain links TRBV27 with TRBJ1-5; the D gene is possibly TRBD1 (6 bases). CDR3 size: 15 residues. Trimming took 2 bases from V and 0 from J, leaving 8 bases between them. Germline V gene lookup returns CDR1 MNHEY and CDR2 SMNVEV (reference sequence).

The rearrangement uses TRBV6-1 and TRBJ1-3; 9 bases map to TRBD1. CDR3 length equals 14 residues. Germline CDR1 is MNHNS and CDR2 is SASEGT. J was trimmed by 4 bases and V by 5 bases; bases with no gene match: 3. CDR3 bases: TGTGCCAGCAGTTTTGGACAGGGGGGAAACACCATATATTTT. Its protein is CASSFGQGGNTIYF.

The chain has TRBV6-5 and TRBJ2-3, with 8 positions matching TRBD2. Per the germline V gene, CDR1 is MNHEY and CDR2 is SVGAGI. The CDR3 length is 15 residues. V trimming: 6 bases; J trimming: 0 bases; junction bases outside the gene matches: 5. The CDR3 here is CASSREGESTDTQYF. The CDR3 DNA reads TGTGCCAGCAGCCGGGAGGGGGAAAGCACAGATACGCAGTATTTT.

V gene TRBV2 combines with J gene TRBJ2-5, with 11 bases identical to TRBD2. The junction had 5 bases not matched to a gene; V was cut back by 6 bases and J by 5 bases. The CDR3 totals 14 residues. The germline V gene encodes CDR1 SNHLY and CDR2 FYNNEI. The CDR3 here is CASRGLAGGETQYF. The CDR3 DNA is TGTGCCAGCAGAGGACTAGCGGGCGGGGAGACCCAGTACTTC.

V gene TRBV13 combines with J gene TRBJ2-1; 10 bases fit TRBD1. Trimming at V came to 1 base and at J to 8 bases, leaving 5 bases not matched to a gene. CDR3 length: 15 residues. The germline V gene has CDR1 PRHDT and CDR2 FYEKMQ (reference sequence). The chain's CDR3 is CASSLEGQGYHEQFF. DNA of the CDR3: TGTGCCAGCAGCTTAGAGGGACAGGGGTACCATGAGCAGTTCTTC. Combining the CDR3 with reference TRBV13 and TRBJ2-1 gives the whole variable domain AAGVIQSPRHLIKEKRETATLKCYPIPRHDTVYWYQQGPGQDPQFLISFYEKMQSDKGSIPDRFSAQQFSDYHSELNMSSLELGDSALYFCASSLEGQGYHEQFFGPGTRLTVL.

The chain carries TRBV7-8 and TRBJ2-1; 9 bases are shared with TRBD1. Per the germline V gene, CDR1 is SGHVS and CDR2 is FQNEAQ. V lost 3 bases, J lost 4 bases, and 4 bases stayed unmatched. This CDR3 is 15 amino acids long. CDR3 loop: CASSFAGTGYNEQFF. CDR3 DNA: TGTGCCAGCAGCTTCGCCGGGACAGGGTACAATGAGCAGTTCTTC.

The chain uses TRBV7-9 and TRBJ1-3; D gene unclear. CDR1 and CDR2 (germline): SEHNR, FQNEAQ (reference sequence). The V end was cut by 5 bases, the J end by 4 bases, with 12 bases between. This CDR3 is 14 amino acids long. The CDR3 DNA sequence: TGTGCCAGCAGCGGTCCGGGGAGGGGAAACACCATATATTTT. Translation: CASSGPGRGNTIYF.

This chain connects TRBV13 to TRBJ2-2; TRBD1 aligns across 7 bases. In germline, CDR1 is PRHDT, CDR2 FYEKMQ (reference sequence). The V gene end was trimmed by 10 bases and the J gene end by 4 bases; junction bases not matched to a gene: 3. The length of the CDR3 is 12 residues. This CDR3 reads CAIYRGTGELFF. The CDR3 DNA is TGTGCCATATACAGGGGCACCGGGGAGCTGTTTTTT.

The J gene is TRBJ1-1, the V gene TRBV7-6; D gene unclear. The CDR3 runs to 15 residues. Looked up from germline, CDR1 is SGHVS and CDR2 is FNYEAQ. The V end was cut by 1 base, the J end by 0 bases, with 9 bases between. CDR3 bases: TGTGCCAGCAGCTTAGTAGAGGGCTTGAACACTGAAGCTTTCTTT. Translating gives CASSLVEGLNTEAFF.

The chain employs TRBV27 and TRBJ2-1; TRBD2 might be the D (5 bases). This CDR3 spans 13 amino acids. Germline V gene data show CDR1 as MNHEY and CDR2 as SMNVEV (reference sequence). The V gene lost 4 bases and the J gene lost 10 bases, with 14 bases spanning the gap. The CDR3 DNA reads TGTGCCAGCAGTTCCGAGAGGGTGGGGGAGCAGTTCTTC. Translated, it gives CASSSERVGEQFF.

The V gene is TRBV5-1, the J gene TRBJ2-5; TRBD1 is a possible D gene (5 bases). The V gene's germline CDR1 is SGHRS and CDR2 YFSETQ. The CDR3 has 13 amino acids. In nucleotides, the CDR3 is TGCGCAACCCAGGCTCAGGGTGAGGAGACCCAGTACTTC. Encoded protein: CATQAQGEETQYF. The whole variable domain, remainder taken from reference TRBV5-1 and TRBJ2-5, is KAGVTQTPRYLIKTRGQQVTLSCSPISGHRSVSWYQQTPGQGLQFLFEYFSETQRNKGNFPGRFSGRQFSNSRSEMNVSTLELGDSALYLCATQAQGEETQYFGPGTRLLVL.

The chain uses TRBV7-2 and TRBJ2-7; 9 bases line up with TRBD2. The CDR3 is 15 residues long. V trimming: 6 bases; J trimming: 2 bases; junction bases outside the gene matches: 8. Germline CDR1 and CDR2: SGHTA and FQGNSA. The CDR3 region is CASRIAGVGTYEQYF. Here the CDR3 DNA reads TGTGCCAGCAGGATAGCGGGAGTCGGGACCTACGAGCAGTACTTC.

The chain employs TRBV27 and TRBJ1-6; a possible D gene is TRBD1 (5 bases). Trimming removed 1 base from V and 9 bases from J, with 16 bases in between. The CDR3 contains 16 residues. Germline V lookup: CDR1 MNHEY, CDR2 SMNVEV (reference sequence). The CDR3 is CASSLFGQTAGSPLHF. The CDR3 DNA sequence: TGTGCCAGCAGTTTATTTGGTCAGACAGCCGGTTCACCCCTCCACTTT.

This chain uses TRBV5-6 with TRBJ1-1; D remains unclear. Germline V CDR1 and CDR2: SGHDT, YYEEEE. Trimming removed 0 bases from V and 14 bases from J, with 14 bases in between. This CDR3 has 12 amino acids. The CDR3 coding sequence is TGTGCCAGCAGCTTGGGCGGCGTAGGTGGGTTCTTT. It yields the protein CASSLGGVGGFF.

V usage is TRBV7-2 and J usage is TRBJ2-7; TRBD1 aligns across 9 bases. The CDR3 consists of 16 residues. The V segment lost 1 base and the J segment 4 bases; nucleotides outside the gene matches: 8. CDR1 is SGHTA, CDR2 FQGNSA, per germline. CDR3 loop: CASSLGTGGPLYEQYF. In DNA, the CDR3 is TGTGCCAGCAGCTTAGGAACAGGGGGCCCTTTATACGAGCAGTACTTC.

The rearrangement uses TRBV27 and TRBJ1-5; the D gene is possibly TRBD1 (6 bases). The CDR3 totals 17 residues. From germline, CDR1 is MNHEY and CDR2 SMNVEV (reference sequence). The V end was cut by 6 bases, the J end by 2 bases, with 20 bases between. CDR3 coding DNA: TGTGCCAGCAGCCCCACAGCTTACAGGGCTGGCAATCAGCCCCAGCATTTT. This sequence encodes CASSPTAYRAGNQPQHF.

The V gene is TRBV7-9, the J gene TRBJ2-1; the match to TRBD2 covers 11 bases. There are 18 residues in the CDR3. Germline V gene lookup returns CDR1 SEHNR and CDR2 FQNEAQ (reference sequence). With 5 bases clipped from V and 7 bases from J, the junction kept 16 bases outside the gene matches. The CDR3 DNA reads as TGTGCCAGCAGCCCCCCCTTTGGTAGCGGGAGGGTAAGTAATGAGCAGTTCTTC. This sequence encodes CASSPPFGSGRVSNEQFF.

A few counts support this clone. This chain connects TRBV7-7 to TRBJ2-2, with a weak D call TRBD1 (8 bases). The germline V gene has CDR1 SSHAT and CDR2 FNYEAQ (reference sequence). The CDR3 has 17 residues. V gave up 7 bases and J gave up 5 bases, with 23 bases separating them. The CDR3 DNA is TGTGCCAGCACCCCCCTGGGAGGGACAGGCGGGACCGGGGAGCTGTTTTTT. This gives the protein CASTPLGGTGGTGELFF.

This chain connects TRBV27 to TRBJ2-7; D not certain. Between the trimmed V and J ends, which lost 0 bases and 4 bases, there was a span of 10 bases. Germline V lookup: CDR1 MNHEY, CDR2 SMNVEV (reference sequence). The CDR3 spans 14 residues. In nucleotides, the CDR3 is TGTGCCAGCAGTTTATCGGTCCTCGGGTACGAGCAGTACTTC. Its protein is CASSLSVLGYEQYF.

The chain uses TRBV6-5 and TRBJ1-1; possibly TRBD1 for D (5 bases). V was cut by 2 bases and J by 2 bases, with 12 bases left in between. The CDR3 totals 15 residues. Per germline, CDR1 MNHEY and CDR2 SVGAGI. The CDR3 loop reads CASSYAKTGNTEAFF. The CDR3 DNA is TGTGCCAGCAGTTACGCAAAAACAGGCAACACTGAAGCTTTCTTT.